This paragraph covers one T cell receptor beta chain sequence. This clone was detected ten times or more. The antigen it binds to is not known. No base-level quality is on record; no much larger clone is a single base apart. Each collaborating institution followed its own protocols to collect whole blood in K2EDTA tubes. For TCRbeta analysis, collaborator samples were shipped as frozen whole blood, as isolated PBMCs, or as DNA extracted from either sample type. V was cut back by 7 bases and J by 1 base, leaving a gap of 14 bases between them. Reading the germline V gene (reference sequence) gives CDR1 GTSNPN and CDR2 SVGIG. There are 13 amino acids in the CDR3, from cysteine to phenylalanine inclusive. Of all the DNA, just the CDR3 is kept, 39 bases in frame from base 1. This entry is derived from a study of blood T cell repertoires in COVID-19 (dated by TCRdb to the early 2020s). Context from the whole study: The collaborator samples originated in the United States, Italy and Spain and spanned the acute and convalescent phases of COVID-19. The dataset comprised deeply sampled blood TCRbeta repertoires from subjects exposed to, actively infected with, or recovered from COVID-19. Nearly every sample came with metadata listing a de-identified subject ID, COVID-19 status, age in years and sex. Samples were obtained from the ongoing ImmuneRACE study (first 160 participants) and from about 1,300 subjects provided by 6 global collaborators. The repertoires were released in a freely available public database intended as a resource for research on the immune response to SARS-CoV-2. HLA class I and class II types, where available, came from metadata supplied by the sample provider rather than from assay-based typing. The prospective study material was composed of cDNA or gDNA derived from T cells, B-cell-depleted T cells, or PBMCs.

What the authors observed across the whole study: The quantity of clinical and demographic metadata differed by source and by participant and was supplied without curation.

The immunoSEQ Assay, a bias-controlled multiplex PCR, was used to amplify TCRbeta CDR3 regions from genomic DNA. The published analysis was carried out like this. Within the assay, amplification of reference gene primers was used to estimate how many nucleated cells each sample contained. To quantify the absolute abundance of each unique TCRbeta CDR3 rearrangement, sequence reads were collapsed and filtered. For each sample, productive Simpson clonality was calculated as the square root of Simpson's diversity index across productive rearrangements. TCRdb holds this immuneACCESS table with in-frame rearrangements only. Some clones are missing; in checked studies, unresolved V genes explain under half, and the rest has no known cause. The DNA was the basis for D and trimming; V, J and clone size are from that table. The sample records under 250,000 clones, about four fifths of which are singletons. Around 8.1% of the sample belongs to the ten largest clones.

This sequence was found in a man aged 40-49 years with active or convalescent COVID-19. The rearranged chain carries TRBV30 and TRBJ2-7; the D segment could be TRBD1, given 6 matching bases. Sequenced: peripheral blood. The DNA sequence is given as TGTGCCTACAGGGCGTCCGGATCCTACGAGCAGTACTTC. It codes for CAYRASGSYEQYF.